These T cell receptor beta chains were read from a single sample in a study of PD-L1 blockade in urothelial cancer. Here immunoSEQ multiplex PCR was the method, and the copy in TCRdb shows in-frame clones only, minus some. The sample gives 35,000 to 50,000 clones, about four fifths of which show up once; around 15% is in the top ten. The material was PBMCs, obtained around atezolizumab (anti-PD-L1) treatment. These receptors were taken from a man in his fifties or sixties with urothelial cancer. CDR3s include the opening cysteine and the closing phenylalanine or tryptophan. D genes are given only for firm matches. Rows give clone size only sometimes, using once, few, many, or a class for an expanded clone.

D | J | length | V | size | DNA | CDR3
TRBD1 | TRBJ1-5 | 15 | TRBV2 | - | TGTGCCAGCAGTGAAACGGGGACAGGGGCGCGACCCCAGCATTTT | CASSETGTGARPQHF
TRBD2 | TRBJ2-2 | 16 | TRBV7-9 | - | TGTGCCAGCAGCCAACCTAGCGGGGGGCCCGCCGGGGAGCTGTTTTTT | CASSQPSGGPAGELFF
TRBD1 | TRBJ1-2 | 15 | TRBV2 | once | TGTGCCAGCAGTGAAGAGTCAGGGGGCCTCGGGGGCTACACCTTC | CASSEESGGLGGYTF
TRBD1 | TRBJ2-3 | 16 | TRBV6-6 | - | TGTGCCAGCAGTCACTTGACAGGGTCTGGCACAGATACGCAGTATTTT | CASSHLTGSGTDTQYF
- | TRBJ2-2 | 15 | TRBV6-5 | - | TGTGCCAGCAGTCCACAGGGTAGGGACACCGGGGAGCTGTTTTTT | CASSPQGRDTGELFF
TRBD2 | TRBJ2-5 | 13 | TRBV15 | - | TGTGCCACAAGGGGAGGGAGTGAAGAGACCCAGTACTTC | CATRGGSEETQYF
- | TRBJ1-2 | 13 | TRBV19 | - | TGTGCCAGTAGTATCGGTGGGAGCTATGGCTACACCTTC | CASSIGGSYGYTF
- | TRBJ2-1 | 19 | TRBV4-2 | - | TGTGCCAGCAGCCAAGACCCGGGAAGTTACGAGAGCTCCTACAATGAGCAGTTCTTC | CASSQDPGSYESSYNEQFF
- | TRBJ1-6 | 14 | TRBV6-5 | - | TGTGCCAGCAAGAAGAGCTCCTATAATTCACCCCTCCACTTT | CASKKSSYNSPLHF
TRBD1 | TRBJ2-1 | 12 | TRBV5-1 | - | TGCGCCACCGGGACAGGGGGAAATGAGCAGTTCTTC | CATGTGGNEQFF
- | TRBJ1-2 | 16 | TRBV18 | - | TGTGCCAGCTCACCCCGAGTGGACAGAACGCTCTATGGCTACACCTTC | CASSPRVDRTLYGYTF
- | TRBJ2-1 | 13 | TRBV29-1 | - | TGCAGCGTTGATATGCCAGGCGGTCAGAGGGTGATCTTC | CSVDMPGGQRVIF
TRBD2 | TRBJ2-3 | 13 | TRBV5-1 | - | TGCGCCAGCACCCTGGGGGGGGCAGATACGCAGTATTTT | CASTLGGADTQYF
TRBD1 | TRBJ2-7 | 15 | TRBV2 | - | TGTGCCAGCAGGAAGGGGGCCACTTATCCCTACGAGCAGTACTTC | CASRKGATYPYEQYF
- | TRBJ1-5 | 15 | TRBV28 | - | TGTGCCAGCACCTTCTCGGGGGGGGAGTCCCAGCCCCAGCATTTT | CASTFSGGESQPQHF
TRBD1 | TRBJ2-3 | 15 | TRBV19 | once | TGTGCCAGTATCGGGACAGCCGGCACCACAGATACGCAGTATTTT | CASIGTAGTTDTQYF
- | TRBJ1-6 | 13 | TRBV6-5 | - | TGTGCCAGCAAGGGGGGGTATAATTCACCCCTCCACTTT | CASKGGYNSPLHF
- | TRBJ1-1 | 12 | TRBV5-4 | - | TGTGCCAGCAGCCTCCTGAACACTGAAGCTTTCTTT | CASSLLNTEAFF
- | TRBJ1-5 | 13 | TRBV5-6 | - | TGTGCCAGCAGCAAGGACACGGGAGAGCCCCAGCATTTT | CASSKDTGEPQHF
TRBD1 | TRBJ1-4 | 15 | TRBV2 | - | TGTGCCAGCAGCCCGGACAGGGGTTCTAGTCAGAAACTGTTTTTT | CASSPDRGSSQKLFF
TRBD1 | TRBJ2-5 | 14 | TRBV7-8 | - | TGTGCCAGCAGCTTAGGCAGGGGGCAAGAGACCCAGTACTTC | CASSLGRGQETQYF
- | TRBJ1-1 | 13 | TRBV18 | - | TGTGCCAGCTCACTGGGACAGAACACTGAAGCTTTCTTT | CASSLGQNTEAFF
TRBD1 | TRBJ2-7 | 15 | TRBV7-2 | - | TGTGCCAGCAGCCCCGGACAGGGGTCTTCCTACGAGCAGTACTTC | CASSPGQGSSYEQYF
- | TRBJ1-1 | 13 | TRBV7-9 | - | TGTGCCAGCAGCCAAGGGGGGGCCACTGAAGCTTTCTTT | CASSQGGATEAFF
TRBD1 | TRBJ1-2 | 15 | TRBV4-1 | - | TGCGCCAGCAGCCAAGTCATACCTCAGGGGGATGGCTACACCTTC | CASSQVIPQGDGYTF
- | TRBJ1-2 | 15 | TRBV5-1 | - | TGCGCCAGCAGCTCCGACAGACCCTTAATAGATGGCTACACCTTC | CASSSDRPLIDGYTF
TRBD1 | TRBJ1-2 | 13 | TRBV7-9 | - | TGTGCCAGCAGCAAGACAGGGGGCGACGGCTACACCTTC | CASSKTGGDGYTF
TRBD1 | TRBJ2-7 | 15 | TRBV6-6 | - | TGTGCCAGCAGTTCCAGGGGGCCCCCGGCCTACGAGCAGTACTTC | CASSSRGPPAYEQYF
- | TRBJ2-3 | 15 | TRBV10-3 | - | TGTGCCATCTCAGAACGGTCCGCCCGGGCAGATACGCAGTATTTT | CAISERSARADTQYF
TRBD2 | TRBJ2-1 | 15 | TRBV5-1 | - | TGCGCCAGCAGCTTGGGGACTAGCGGGGACTCGGGTGCGTTCTTC | CASSLGTSGDSGAFF
- | TRBJ2-5 | 15 | TRBV6-6 | once | TGTGCCAGCAGTTACCAGGGGCGCGGGGGAGAGACCCAGTACTTC | CASSYQGRGGETQYF
- | TRBJ1-2 | 14 | TRBV5-6 | few | TGTGCCAGCAGCTTGGGTCACGGTTCCTATGGCTACACCTTC | CASSLGHGSYGYTF
- | TRBJ1-2 | 15 | TRBV7-2 | - | TGTGCCAGCAGCTTAGCGGGGGGTTTTGGTGGGGGCTACACCTTC | CASSLAGGFGGGYTF
- | TRBJ1-2 | 14 | TRBV14 | - | TGTGCCAGCAGCCTACTCTCAGGGGCGGCTGGCTACACCTTC | CASSLLSGAAGYTF
- | TRBJ2-5 | 15 | TRBV7-2 | - | TGTGCCAGCAGCCCAGCTACAGGGTTTCAAGAGACCCAGTACTTC | CASSPATGFQETQYF
TRBD1 | TRBJ1-1 | 13 | TRBV5-4 | - | TGTGCCAGCAGCTTGTCCAGGGGGACTGAAGCTTTCTTT | CASSLSRGTEAFF
TRBD1 | TRBJ1-1 | 15 | TRBV28 | - | TGTGCCAGCAGTTTACCCGGGACAGGGGACACTGAAGCTTTCTTT | CASSLPGTGDTEAFF
TRBD1 | TRBJ1-4 | 14 | TRBV28 | few | TGTGCCAGCAGTCCACCCGGGACAGTAAAAAGGCTGTTTTTT | CASSPPGTVKRLFF
- | TRBJ1-5 | 11 | TRBV6-5 | - | TGTGCCAGCGGTGAGACTGAGCCCCAGCATTTT | CASGETEPQHF
TRBD1 | TRBJ2-3 | 14 | TRBV30 | - | TGTGCCTGGGAGGGGGACAGGGGTTCAGATACGCAGTATTTT | CAWEGDRGSDTQYF
- | TRBJ1-2 | 15 | TRBV10-3 | few | TGTGCCATCAGTGAGACAGGCCCGGATTATAATGGCTACACCTTC | CAISETGPDYNGYTF
- | TRBJ1-5 | 16 | TRBV5-3 | - | TGTGCCAGAAGCTTGGAGGCCAGGGGTAGCAATCAGCCCCAGCATTTT | CARSLEARGSNQPQHF
TRBD1 | TRBJ1-4 | 16 | TRBV6-6 | - | TGTGCCAGCAGTCCCCGGTGGGACAGGGCAAATGAAAAACTGTTTTTT | CASSPRWDRANEKLFF
- | TRBJ2-2 | 15 | TRBV5-4 | - | TGTGCCAGCAGCTACAGGGAGTCGAACACCGGGGAGCTGTTTTTT | CASSYRESNTGELFF
TRBD1 | TRBJ1-5 | 14 | TRBV18 | - | TGTGCCAGCTCACCAACAGGGGGCAGACAGCCCCAGCATTTT | CASSPTGGRQPQHF
- | TRBJ2-7 | 13 | TRBV6-5 | once | TGTGCCAGCAGGGCCGGACGGGACTACGAGCAGTACTTC | CASRAGRDYEQYF
- | TRBJ2-2 | 15 | TRBV23-1 | - | TGCGCCAGCAGTCAGCCGACAGAGTCCACCGGGGAGCTGTTTTTT | CASSQPTESTGELFF